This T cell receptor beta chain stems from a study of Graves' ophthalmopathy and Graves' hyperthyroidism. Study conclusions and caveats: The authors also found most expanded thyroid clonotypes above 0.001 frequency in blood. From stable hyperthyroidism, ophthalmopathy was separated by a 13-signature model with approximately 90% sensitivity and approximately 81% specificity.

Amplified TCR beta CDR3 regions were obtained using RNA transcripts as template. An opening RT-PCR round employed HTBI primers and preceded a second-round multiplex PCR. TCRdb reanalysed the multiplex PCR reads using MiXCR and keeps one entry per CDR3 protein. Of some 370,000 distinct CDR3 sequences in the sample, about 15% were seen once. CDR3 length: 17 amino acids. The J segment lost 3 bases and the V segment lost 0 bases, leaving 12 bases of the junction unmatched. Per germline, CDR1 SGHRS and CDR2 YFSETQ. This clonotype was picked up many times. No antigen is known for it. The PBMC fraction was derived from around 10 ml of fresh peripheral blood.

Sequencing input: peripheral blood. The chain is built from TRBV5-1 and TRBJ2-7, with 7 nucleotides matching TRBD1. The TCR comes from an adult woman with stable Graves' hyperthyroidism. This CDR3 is CASSLGDRQVSYYEQYF. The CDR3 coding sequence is TGCGCCAGCAGCTTGGGGGACAGACAAGTATCGTACTACGAGCAGTACTTC. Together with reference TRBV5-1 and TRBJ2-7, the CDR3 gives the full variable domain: KAGVTQTPRYLIKTRGQQVTLSCSPISGHRSVSWYQQTPGQGLQFLFEYFSETQRNKGNFPGRFSGRQFSNSRSEMNVSTLELGDSALYLCASSLGDRQVSYYEQYFGPGTRLTVT.